The entry that follows covers one T cell receptor (beta chain) sequence. The table came from immunoSEQ multiplex PCR; TCRdb's copy has only in-frame clones and leaves some out. The sample consists of tens of thousands of clones, 80% to 95% of them appearing once. These data belong to a study of cytomegalovirus exposure and HLA in healthy donors. V lost 4 bases to trimming and J lost 6 bases; unmatched junction nucleotides: 12. CDR1 is SGHRS, CDR2 YFSETQ, per germline. CDR3 size: 15 residues. This chain uses TRBV5-1 with TRBJ2-7; 8 bases line up with TRBD2. This sequence was found in a man younger than 35 in good health and CMV-seronegative. The source material was PBMCs. The CDR3 nucleotides are TGCGCCAGCAGCCTAGGCGGGGGACTAGATTCCGAGCAGTACTTC. Its protein product is CASSLGGGLDSEQYF.